The T cell receptor beta chain under discussion was sequenced for a study of monozygotic twins with inflammatory bowel disease. This CDR3 comprises 16 residues. Germline lookup yields CDR1 SNHLY and CDR2 FYNNEI. UMIs bearing a 6-nucleotide sample barcode were added through template switching. TCRdb re-called the 5' RACE reads and catalogs CDR3 proteins one per entry, DNA excluded. Its clone listing holds fewer than 450,000 distinct CDR3 sequences. The sequenced sample was blood. The chain joins TRBV2 to TRBJ2-7; TCRdb designates TRBD2, a call that cannot be tested without DNA. The TCR originated in a human donor with ulcerative colitis or Crohn's disease, or a healthy co-twin of an affected twin (not recorded which). CDR3: CASSDSRDGRSYEQYF.